This T cell receptor (beta chain) was obtained from a study of Tregs in tolerant kidney transplant recipients (dated by TCRdb to between 2017 and 2020). Regarding the complete study: The transplants used related donors along with nonmyeloablative bone marrow transplantation, and in the human trials mixed chimerism was transient. TCRbeta sequencing was used in the study to identify donor-specific regulatory T cells before combined kidney and bone marrow transplantation, and the identified cells were then tracked after transplant.

Points the paper makes about the study in general: The study was constrained by small patient numbers, and validation of the findings is required in larger populations and under other immunosuppression protocols. Biological reproducibility was not directly assessed, although technical replication error appeared to be minimal. Donor-specific Treg expansion was found to exceed global Treg expansion in tolerant patients, suggesting antigen-driven rather than nonspecific expansion. For some patients the PCR primers changed over time, which made it impossible to compare the samples from those patients at the nucleotide level. The most biologically relevant and donor-specific TCRbeta repertoire appeared to be identified by expanding Tregs with activated donor B cells.

From V the trimming removes 3 bases and from J it removes 5 bases, while the gene matches leave 5 bases of the junction unaccounted for. The germline V gene supplies CDR1 SGHTA and CDR2 FQGNSA. The CDR3 spans 14 residues, from the cysteine through the phenylalanine. Only CDR3 DNA remains: 42 bases, in frame from the first base. The time point tag for this specimen amounts to: blood sample drawn before combined kidney and bone marrow transplant. Thawed PBMCs were FACS-sorted into unstimulated Tregs (CD4+CD25+CD127-), CD4+ non-Tregs (CD4+CD25-), CD4 cells and CD8 cells. A few combined kidney and bone marrow transplant recipients from the ITN036ST trial were included as patients, and samples were available only from these trial subjects. Healthy control blood was separated into PBMCs by Ficoll density gradient and cryopreserved, and patient PBMCs were collected both before and after transplant. For TCRbeta CDR3 sequencing, genomic DNA was extracted from sorted cells using the QIAGEN DNeasy Blood and Tissue Kit. High-throughput TCRbeta CDR3 sequencing, including PCR amplification with bias correction and internal controls, was performed commercially through immunoSEQ. The study's own analysis went as follows. Unique productive TCRbeta sequences were defined by CDR3 nucleotide sequence where primers matched, and otherwise by CDR3 amino acid sequence together with Vbeta and Jbeta genes. To correct sorting error, sequences shared between sorted populations at a frequency ratio of 2:1 or less were removed; the rest were assigned to the higher population. A sequence counted as donor-reactive if, in CFSE-low cells, the sequence had a frequency of at least 0.01% and was expanded at least 5-fold compared with unstimulated cells. Jensen-Shannon divergence, calculated on the top 100 TCRbeta sequences ranked by frequency, was used to quantify repertoire divergence. For samples with multiple sequencing runs, sorting error was corrected in each run separately before the runs were combined. TCRdb took over this immuneACCESS table, retaining in-frame rearrangements with V and J assigned. Such tables are incomplete; in checked studies, under half of the missing clones stem from an unresolved V gene, and the remainder is unexplained. Clonal size and the V and J genes are those of that table, whereas D and trimming came from the DNA. This sample has 95,000 to 120,000 clones in its table, and around 90% of those were observed once. The ten largest clonotypes hold roughly 0.35% of the sample.

A single count supports this clone. This clone's antigen is unknown. No much larger clone is present one base from it, and per-base qualities are unavailable. Here the chain combines TRBV7-2 and TRBJ1-1; a stretch of 8 junction bases matches TRBD1. The sequence came from a human donor who received a combined kidney and bone marrow transplant. The sequences come from CD4+ T cells from blood, collected before the transplant. In nucleotide form, the sequence is TGTGCCAGCAGCTTTTACAGGGGGAATACTGAAGCTTTCTTT. This codes for CASSFYRGNTEAFF.